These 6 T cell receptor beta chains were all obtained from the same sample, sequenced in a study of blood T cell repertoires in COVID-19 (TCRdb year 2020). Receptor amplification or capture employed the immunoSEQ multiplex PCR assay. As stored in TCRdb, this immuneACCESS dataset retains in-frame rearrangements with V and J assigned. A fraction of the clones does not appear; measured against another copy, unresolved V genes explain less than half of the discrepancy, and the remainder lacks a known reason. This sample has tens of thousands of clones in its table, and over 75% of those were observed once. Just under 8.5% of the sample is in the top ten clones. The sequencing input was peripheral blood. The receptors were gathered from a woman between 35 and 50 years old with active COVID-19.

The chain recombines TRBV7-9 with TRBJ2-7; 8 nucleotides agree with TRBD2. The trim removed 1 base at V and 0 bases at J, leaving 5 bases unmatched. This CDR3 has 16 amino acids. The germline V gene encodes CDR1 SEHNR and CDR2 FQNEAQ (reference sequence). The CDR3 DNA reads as TGTGCCAGCAGCTTAGTTCGGGGGGGAAGCTCCTACGAGCAGTACTTC. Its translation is CASSLVRGGSSYEQYF.

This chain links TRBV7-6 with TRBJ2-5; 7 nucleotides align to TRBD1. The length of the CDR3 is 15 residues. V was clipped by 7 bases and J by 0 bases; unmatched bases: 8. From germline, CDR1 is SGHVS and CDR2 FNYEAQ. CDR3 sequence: CASTRDSLYQETQYF. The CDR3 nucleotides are TGTGCCAGCACCCGGGACAGCTTGTACCAAGAGACCCAGTACTTC.

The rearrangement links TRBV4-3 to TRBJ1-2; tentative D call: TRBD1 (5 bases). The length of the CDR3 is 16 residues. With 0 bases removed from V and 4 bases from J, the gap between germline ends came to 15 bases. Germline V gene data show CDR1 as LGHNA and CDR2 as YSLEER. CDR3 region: CASSQDNGGITYGYTF. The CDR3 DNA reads TGCGCCAGCAGCCAAGATAACGGGGGGATCACCTATGGCTACACCTTC.

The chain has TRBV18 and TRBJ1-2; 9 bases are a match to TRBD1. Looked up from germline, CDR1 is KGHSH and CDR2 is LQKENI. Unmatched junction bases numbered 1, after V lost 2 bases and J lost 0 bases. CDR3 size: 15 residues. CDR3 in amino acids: CASSPDRGANYGYTF. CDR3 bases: TGTGCCAGCTCACCAGACAGGGGGGCTAACTATGGCTACACCTTC.

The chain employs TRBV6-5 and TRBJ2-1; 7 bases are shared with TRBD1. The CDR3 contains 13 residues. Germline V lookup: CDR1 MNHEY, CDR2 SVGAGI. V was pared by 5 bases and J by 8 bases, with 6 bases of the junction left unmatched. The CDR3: CASSPTGVHEQFF. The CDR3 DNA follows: TGTGCCAGCAGTCCAACAGGGGTTCATGAGCAGTTCTTC.

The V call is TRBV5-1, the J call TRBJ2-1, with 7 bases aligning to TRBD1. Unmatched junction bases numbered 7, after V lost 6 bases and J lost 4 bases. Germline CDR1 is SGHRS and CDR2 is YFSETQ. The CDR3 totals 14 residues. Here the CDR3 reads CASNLPGGYNEQFF. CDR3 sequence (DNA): TGCGCCAGCAACCTTCCAGGGGGATACAATGAGCAGTTCTTC.